This TCR beta chain was sequenced for a study of blood T cell repertoires in COVID-19. The CDR3 extends over 13 amino acids. V lost 4 bases to trimming and J lost 4 bases; unmatched junction nucleotides: 3. CDR1 and CDR2 (germline): SNHLY, FYNNEI. The assay was immunoSEQ multiplex PCR, and TCRdb's table has in-frame clones only and misses some. The sample carries 110,000 to 150,000 clones, roughly four fifths recorded once. The chain has TRBV2 and TRBJ1-2; 7 positions agree with TRBD1. The specimen was peripheral blood. This sequence was found in an elderly woman in a cohort sampled during active or convalescent COVID-19. CDR3 residues: CASSGQGSYGYTF. CDR3 DNA sequence: TGTGCCAGCAGTGGACAGGGCTCCTATGGCTACACCTTC.